This T cell receptor (beta chain) stems from a study of brain T cells in children with intractable seizures. Study findings and constraints: HCMV serostatus was not known, and viral specificity came from CDR3 similarity only.

Time point indicated: blood from clinic visit 5 months post-surgery; TSC patient then seizure free. Sequencing was limited to surgery cases with top T cell transcript signatures in brain tissue. The J segment lost 8 bases and the V segment lost 6 bases, leaving 9 bases of the junction unmatched. CDR1 and CDR2 (germline): LNHDA, SQIVND (reference sequence). This CDR3 is 14 amino acids long. Worth noting for this clone: Antigen unknown.

Clones were sequenced by immunoSEQ multiplex PCR, and TCRdb holds only the in-frame ones, with some missing. The sample has about 340,000 clones; over 90% are singletons. The TCR sequence derives from a boy less than two years old with tuberous sclerosis and intractable seizures. Source: peripheral blood, taken more than 4 months after surgery. The chain carries TRBV19 and TRBJ2-1; 8 positions match TRBD2. This chain's CDR3 is CASRETRGVDEQFF. The CDR3 bases are TGTGCCAGTAGGGAGACGCGGGGGGTCGATGAGCAGTTCTTC.